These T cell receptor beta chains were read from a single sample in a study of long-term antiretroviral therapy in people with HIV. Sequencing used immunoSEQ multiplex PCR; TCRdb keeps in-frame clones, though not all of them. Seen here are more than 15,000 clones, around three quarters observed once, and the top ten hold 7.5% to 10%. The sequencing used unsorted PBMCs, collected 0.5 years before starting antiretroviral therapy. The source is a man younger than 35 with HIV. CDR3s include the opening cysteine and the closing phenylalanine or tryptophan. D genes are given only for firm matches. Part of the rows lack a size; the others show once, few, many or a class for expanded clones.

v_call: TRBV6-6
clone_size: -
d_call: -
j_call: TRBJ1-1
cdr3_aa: CASSLAGDTEAFF
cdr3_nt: TGTGCCAGCAGCCTTGCGGGGGACACTGAAGCTTTCTTT

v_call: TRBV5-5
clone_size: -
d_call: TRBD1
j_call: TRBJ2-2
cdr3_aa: CASSLWAGGDTGELFF
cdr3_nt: TGTGCCAGCAGCTTGTGGGCAGGGGGCGACACCGGGGAGCTGTTTTTT

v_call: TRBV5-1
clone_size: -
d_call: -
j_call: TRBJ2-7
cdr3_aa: CASSLEASITYEQYF
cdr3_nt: TGCGCCAGCAGCTTGGAGGCCAGTATAACCTACGAGCAGTACTTC

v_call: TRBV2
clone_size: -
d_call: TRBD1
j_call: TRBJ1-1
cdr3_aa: CATTPDRGTEAFF
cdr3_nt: TGTGCCACCACACCGGACAGGGGCACTGAAGCTTTCTTT

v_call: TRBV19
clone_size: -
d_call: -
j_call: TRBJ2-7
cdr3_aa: CASSSQYEQYF
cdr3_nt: TGTGCCAGTAGTAGTCAATACGAGCAGTACTTC

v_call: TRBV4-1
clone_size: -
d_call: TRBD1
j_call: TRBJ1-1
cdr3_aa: CASSLRDRSMNTEAFF
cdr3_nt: TGCGCCAGCAGCCTCCGGGACAGGAGCATGAACACTGAAGCTTTCTTT

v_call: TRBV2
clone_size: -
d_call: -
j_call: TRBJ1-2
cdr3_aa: CASSEALMTVPF
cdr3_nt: TGTGCCAGCAGTGAAGCGCTGATGACAGTCCCCTTC

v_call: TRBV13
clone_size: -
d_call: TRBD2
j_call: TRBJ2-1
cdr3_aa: CASSFPSGGVRDEQFF
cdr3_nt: TGTGCCAGCAGCTTCCCAAGCGGGGGGGTTAGAGATGAGCAGTTCTTC

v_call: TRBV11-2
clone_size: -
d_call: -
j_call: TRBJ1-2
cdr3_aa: CASSENSYGYTF
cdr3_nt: TGTGCCAGCAGCGAAAACAGCTATGGCTACACCTTC

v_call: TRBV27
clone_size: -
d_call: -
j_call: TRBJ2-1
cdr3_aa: CASSLSYNEQFF
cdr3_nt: TGTGCCAGCAGTTTATCCTACAATGAGCAGTTCTTC

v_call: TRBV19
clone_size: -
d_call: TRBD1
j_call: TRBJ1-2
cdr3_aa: CASSDRDRFLDGYTF
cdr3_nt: TGTGCCAGTAGTGATCGGGACAGATTCCTGGATGGCTACACCTTC

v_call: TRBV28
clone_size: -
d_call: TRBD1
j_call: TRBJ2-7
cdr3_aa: CASSPGTGSYEQYF
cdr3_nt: TGTGCCAGCAGTCCCGGGACAGGGTCCTACGAGCAGTACTTC

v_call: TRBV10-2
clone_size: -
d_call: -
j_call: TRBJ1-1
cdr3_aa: CASSDLRTAGEAFF
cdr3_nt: TGCGCCAGCAGTGATCTAAGGACAGCGGGCGAAGCTTTCTTT

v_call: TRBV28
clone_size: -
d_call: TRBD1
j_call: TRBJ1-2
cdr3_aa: CASSSEQGNYGYTF
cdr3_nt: TGTGCCAGCAGTTCAGAACAGGGGAACTATGGCTACACCTTC

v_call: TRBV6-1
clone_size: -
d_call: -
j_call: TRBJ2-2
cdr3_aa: CASSPGRDTGELFF
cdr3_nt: TGTGCCAGCAGCCCCGGACGGGACACCGGGGAGCTGTTTTTT

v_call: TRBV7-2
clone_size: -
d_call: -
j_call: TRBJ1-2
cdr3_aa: CASSLGGGVYGYTF
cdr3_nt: TGTGCCAGCAGCTTAGGCGGGGGAGTGTATGGCTACACCTTC

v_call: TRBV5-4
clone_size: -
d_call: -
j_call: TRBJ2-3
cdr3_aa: CASSLRSFGTDTQYF
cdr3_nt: TGTGCCAGCAGCTTGAGAAGCTTTGGCACAGATACGCAGTATTTT

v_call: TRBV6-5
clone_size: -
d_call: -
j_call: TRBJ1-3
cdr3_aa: CASSETNSGNTIYF
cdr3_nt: TGTGCCAGCAGTGAAACGAATTCTGGAAACACCATATATTTT

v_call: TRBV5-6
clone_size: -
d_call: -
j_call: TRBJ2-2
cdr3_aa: CASSLTVTGELFF
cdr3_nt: TGTGCCAGCAGCCTGACAGTCACCGGGGAGCTGTTTTTT

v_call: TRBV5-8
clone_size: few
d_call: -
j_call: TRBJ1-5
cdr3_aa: CASTHSGRIDQPQHF
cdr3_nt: TGTGCCAGCACCCACTCGGGGCGGATTGATCAGCCCCAGCATTTT

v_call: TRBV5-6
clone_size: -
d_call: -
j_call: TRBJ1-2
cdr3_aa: CASSLGPNYGYTF
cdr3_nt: TGTGCCAGCAGCTTGGGACCTAACTATGGCTACACCTTC

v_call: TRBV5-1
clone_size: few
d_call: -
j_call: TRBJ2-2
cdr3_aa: CASSLVPTGRGTGELFF
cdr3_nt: TGCGCCAGCAGCTTGGTACCGACAGGGAGGGGCACCGGGGAGCTGTTTTTT

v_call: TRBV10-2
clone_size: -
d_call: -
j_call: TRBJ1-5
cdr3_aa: CASTESGASLGQHF
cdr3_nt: TGCGCCAGCACCGAATCAGGGGCCTCCCTAGGGCAGCATTTT

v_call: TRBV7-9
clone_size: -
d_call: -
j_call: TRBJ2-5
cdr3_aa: CASSPRPYGAEKETQYF
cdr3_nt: TGTGCCAGCAGCCCCAGACCGTATGGGGCCGAGAAAGAGACCCAGTACTTC

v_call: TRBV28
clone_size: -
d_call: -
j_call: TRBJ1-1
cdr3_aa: CASSLLNLGSWAFF
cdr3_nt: TGTGCCAGCAGTTTATTGAACTTGGGGAGCTGGGCTTTCTTT

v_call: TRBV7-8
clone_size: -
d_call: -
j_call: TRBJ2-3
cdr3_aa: CASSSRRPDTQYF
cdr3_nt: TGTGCCAGCAGCTCGCGAAGGCCAGATACGCAGTATTTT

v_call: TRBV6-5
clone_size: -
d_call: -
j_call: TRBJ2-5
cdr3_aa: CASRRGQETQYF
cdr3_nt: TGTGCCAGCAGACGCGGCCAAGAGACCCAGTACTTC

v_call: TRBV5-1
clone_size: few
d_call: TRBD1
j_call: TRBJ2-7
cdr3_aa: CASSLPDRGSRYEQYF
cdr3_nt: TGCGCCAGCAGCTTGCCCGACAGGGGTTCTCGCTACGAGCAGTACTTC

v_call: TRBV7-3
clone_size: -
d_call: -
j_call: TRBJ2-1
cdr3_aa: CASSWGASSYNEQFF
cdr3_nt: TGTGCCAGCAGCTGGGGTGCGAGCTCCTACAATGAGCAGTTCTTC

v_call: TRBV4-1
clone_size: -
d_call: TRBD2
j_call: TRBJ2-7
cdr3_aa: CASSQVEVGRDEQYF
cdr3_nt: TGCGCCAGCAGCCAAGTAGAAGTGGGGAGGGACGAGCAGTACTTC

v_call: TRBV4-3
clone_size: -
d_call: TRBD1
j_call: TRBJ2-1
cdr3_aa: CASSEGQGDNEQFF
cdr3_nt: TGCGCCAGCAGCGAAGGACAGGGGGACAATGAGCAGTTCTTC

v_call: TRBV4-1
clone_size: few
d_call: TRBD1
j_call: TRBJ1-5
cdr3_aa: CASSQGTGPNQPQHF
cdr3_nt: TGCGCCAGCAGCCAAGGGACAGGGCCAAATCAGCCCCAGCATTTT

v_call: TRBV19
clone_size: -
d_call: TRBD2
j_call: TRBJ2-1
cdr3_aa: CASSIATSGRHEQFF
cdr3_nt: TGTGCCAGTAGTATCGCAACTAGCGGGAGGCATGAGCAGTTCTTC

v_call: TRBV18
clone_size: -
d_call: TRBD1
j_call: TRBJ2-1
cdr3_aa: CASSPTGDNEQFF
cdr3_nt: TGTGCCAGCTCACCAACAGGGGACAATGAGCAGTTCTTC

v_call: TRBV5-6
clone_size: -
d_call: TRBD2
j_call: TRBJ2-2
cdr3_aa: CASSLPFAGDPDTGELFF
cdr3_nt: TGTGCCAGCAGCTTGCCCTTCGCGGGAGATCCCGACACCGGGGAGCTGTTTTTT

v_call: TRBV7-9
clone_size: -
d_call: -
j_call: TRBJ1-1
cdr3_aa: CASSLRGGGAGRETEAFF
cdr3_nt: TGTGCCAGCAGCTTAAGGGGAGGTGGCGCGGGTCGGGAGACTGAAGCTTTCTTT

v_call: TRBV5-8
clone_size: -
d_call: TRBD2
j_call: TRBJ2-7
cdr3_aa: CASSLGPLLSGGPYEQYF
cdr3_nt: TGTGCCAGCAGCTTGGGCCCTCTACTAAGCGGGGGGCCCTACGAGCAGTACTTC

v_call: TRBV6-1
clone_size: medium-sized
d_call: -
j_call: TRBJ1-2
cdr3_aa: CASSEGGLGYTF
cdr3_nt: TGTGCCAGCAGTGAAGGAGGTCTGGGCTACACCTTC

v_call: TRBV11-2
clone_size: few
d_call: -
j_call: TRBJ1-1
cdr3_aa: CASSLEGGGTEAFF
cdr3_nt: TGTGCCAGCAGCTTAGAGGGTGGGGGCACTGAAGCTTTCTTT

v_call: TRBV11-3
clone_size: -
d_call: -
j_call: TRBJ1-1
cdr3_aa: CASSLYGDRDTEAFF
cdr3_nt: TGTGCCAGCAGCTTATATGGGGATAGGGACACTGAAGCTTTCTTT

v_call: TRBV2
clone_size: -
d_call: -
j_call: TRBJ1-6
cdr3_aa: CASSELGRDNSPLHF
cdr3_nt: TGTGCCAGCAGTGAATTGGGACGGGATAATTCACCCCTCCACTTT

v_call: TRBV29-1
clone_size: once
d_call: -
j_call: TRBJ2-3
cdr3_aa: CSVLPSGGAADTQYF
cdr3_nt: TGCAGCGTGCTCCCGTCGGGCGGGGCGGCAGATACGCAGTATTTT

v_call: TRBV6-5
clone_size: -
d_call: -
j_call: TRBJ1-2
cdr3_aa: CASSYFGASGYGYTF
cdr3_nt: TGTGCCAGCAGTTACTTTGGGGCGTCGGGCTATGGCTACACCTTC

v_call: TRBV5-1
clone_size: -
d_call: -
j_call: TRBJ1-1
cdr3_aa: CASSLAPLGGNTEAFF
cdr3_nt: TGCGCCAGCAGCTTGGCCCCCTTGGGAGGGAACACTGAAGCTTTCTTT

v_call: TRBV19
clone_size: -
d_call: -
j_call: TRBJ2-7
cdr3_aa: CASSIGGIQSEQYF
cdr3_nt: TGTGCCAGTAGTATAGGAGGGATCCAGAGCGAGCAGTACTTC

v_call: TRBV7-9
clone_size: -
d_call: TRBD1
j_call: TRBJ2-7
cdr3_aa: CASSSQTGEVYEQYF
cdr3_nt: TGTGCCAGCAGCTCTCAGACAGGGGAGGTCTACGAGCAGTACTTC

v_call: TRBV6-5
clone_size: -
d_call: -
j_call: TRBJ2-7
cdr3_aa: CASSYDVGPKTYEQYF
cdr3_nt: TGTGCCAGCAGTTACGATGTCGGGCCCAAAACCTACGAGCAGTACTTC

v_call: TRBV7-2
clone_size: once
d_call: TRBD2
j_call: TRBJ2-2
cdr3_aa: CAVLSGSTGELFF
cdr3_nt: TGTGCCGTCCTTAGCGGGAGCACCGGGGAGCTGTTTTTT

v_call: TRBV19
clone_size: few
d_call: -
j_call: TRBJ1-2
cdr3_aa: CASSIDWAPAGGYTF
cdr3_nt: TGTGCCAGTAGTATAGATTGGGCTCCCGCGGGAGGCTACACCTTC

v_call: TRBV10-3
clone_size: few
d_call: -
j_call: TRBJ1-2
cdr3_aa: CAIYTMGPGSNYGYTF
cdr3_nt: TGTGCCATTTACACAATGGGGCCGGGCTCTAACTATGGCTACACCTTC

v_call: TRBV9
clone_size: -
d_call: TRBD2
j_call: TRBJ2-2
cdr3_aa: CASSRDYITGELFF
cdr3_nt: TGTGCCAGCAGCCGGGACTATATCACCGGGGAGCTGTTTTTT

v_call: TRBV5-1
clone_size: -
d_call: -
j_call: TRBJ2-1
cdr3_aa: CASSFDWEQFF
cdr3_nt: TGCGCCAGCAGCTTTGACTGGGAGCAGTTCTTC

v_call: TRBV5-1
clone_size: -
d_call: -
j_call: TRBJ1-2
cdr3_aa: CASSLNSWDYTF
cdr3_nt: TGCGCCAGCAGCTTGAACTCCTGGGACTACACCTTC

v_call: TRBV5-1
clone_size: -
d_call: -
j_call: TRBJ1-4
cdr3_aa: CASSLGYENEKLFF
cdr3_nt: TGCGCCAGCAGCTTGGGGTATGAGAATGAAAAACTGTTTTTT

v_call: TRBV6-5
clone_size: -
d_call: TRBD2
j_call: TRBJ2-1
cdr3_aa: CASSPRSGSLHEQFF
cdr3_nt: TGTGCCAGCAGTCCCCGTAGCGGGAGCCTACATGAGCAGTTCTTC

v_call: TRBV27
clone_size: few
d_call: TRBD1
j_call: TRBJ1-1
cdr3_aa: CASSIQQGANTEAFF
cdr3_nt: TGTGCCAGCAGTATCCAACAGGGGGCGAACACTGAAGCTTTCTTT